Sequencing of this T cell receptor (beta chain) was carried out in a study of T cell repertoires in cytomegalovirus infection (dated by TCRdb to about 2019). About the study as a whole: Alongside well-studied HLA-B-restricted epitopes, the peptide stimulations were aimed at recently identified HLA-C-restricted CMV epitopes, whose presentation resists viral immunomodulation. Donor HLA type was relevant to the analysis, because carriage of CMV infection together with the matching HLA type was indicated by public TCR beta signatures.

The CDR3, cysteine through phenylalanine, is 16 amino acids long. This entry keeps only the CDR3 DNA: 48 bases, framed from base 1. The germline V end is reduced by 4 bases and the J end by 4 bases; junction bases left unmatched: 4. The germline V gene gives CDR1 as KGHDR and CDR2 as SFDVKD. Overall study outcomes, separate from this receptor: The ex vivo response was dominated by HLA-C-restricted CMV-specific TCR beta clonotypes, which also provided the single most frequent clonotype in two of eight donors. In both this cohort and an independent cohort of 350 or so donors, the cumulative frequency of public TCR beta family members distinguished carriers of CMV infection plus the relevant HLA type.

This sample's treatment or condition label indicates: in vitro stimulation with specific CMV peptide epitopes to enrich CMV-specific T cells. TCRdb records Illumina HiSeq 1500 as the sequencer. Using fastp at Q25 and MiXCR, TCRdb reprocessed the public reads and kept productive beta chains. Rows are unified per CDR3 protein, each entry keeping the most common DNA and genes. Here the sample has just over 450,000 distinct CDR3 sequences; approximately 40% occur a single time. About two fifths of the sample is taken by the ten largest. Comment on this clonotype: No antigen is known for it. No much larger clone is present one base from it, and per-base qualities are unavailable.

In this chain, TRBV24-1 is recombined with TRBJ2-5; 14 bases in the middle match TRBD2. This receptor was taken from a human donor in good health (CMV status not recorded). Some clones in this sample may be carry-over from other donors' samples. Specimen: cultured PBMCs, collected from culture after CMV antigen stimulation. The DNA is TGTGCCACCAGTGAGGGGACTAGCGGGGGCGTAGAGACCCAGTACTTC. It specifies CATSEGTSGGVETQYF.